This T cell receptor (beta chain) was captured by sequencing in a study of CD8 T cells in ankylosing spondylitis. Study conclusions and caveats: Within matched ankylosing spondylitis synovial fluid, disease-linked clones were reportedly significantly enriched. Earlier literature documents some of the motif variants in reactive arthritis synovial fluid and blood. A TCR beta motif made of several highly homologous variants seemed typical of ankylosing spondylitis blood.

MiXCR was run by TCRdb on the 5' RACE reads, yielding one entry per CDR3 protein. This table holds approximately 520,000 distinct CDR3 sequences, about 5.4% found once. This clonotype was counted at least ten times. Its antigen is as yet unknown. The CDR3 loop spans 15 amino acids. The V end was cut by 3 bases, the J end by 3 bases, with 14 bases between. Germline lookup yields CDR1 LGHNA and CDR2 YSLEER. The sequenced sample was blood, either unsorted or a sorted T cell fraction (not recorded which). This sequence joins TRBV4-3 and TRBJ2-5; D possibly corresponds to TRBD2 (6 bases). The TCR sequence derives from a male donor with ankylosing spondylitis. The CDR3 here is CASSQTDPGEETQYF. The CDR3 DNA reads as TGCGCCAGCAGCCAGACGGACCCGGGGGAAGAGACCCAGTACTTC.